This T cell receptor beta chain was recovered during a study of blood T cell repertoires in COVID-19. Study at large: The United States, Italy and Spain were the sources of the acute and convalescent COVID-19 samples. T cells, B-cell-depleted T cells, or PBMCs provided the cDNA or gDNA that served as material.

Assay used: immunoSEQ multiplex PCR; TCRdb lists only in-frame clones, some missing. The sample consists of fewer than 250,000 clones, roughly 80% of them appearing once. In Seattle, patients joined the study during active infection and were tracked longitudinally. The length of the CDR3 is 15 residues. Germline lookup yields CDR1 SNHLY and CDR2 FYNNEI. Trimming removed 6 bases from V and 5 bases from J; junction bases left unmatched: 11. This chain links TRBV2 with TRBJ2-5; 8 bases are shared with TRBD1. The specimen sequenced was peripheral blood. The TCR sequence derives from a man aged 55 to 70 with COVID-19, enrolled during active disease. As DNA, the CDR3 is TGTGCCAGCAGGGGTGACAGGGGAAGAGGGGAGACCCAGTACTTC. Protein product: CASRGDRGRGETQYF.